These 27 T cell receptor beta chains share one sample of origin, sequenced in a study of response to subunit inactivated influenza vaccine. MiXCR, applied by TCRdb to the RT-PCR reads, yields one record per CDR3 protein. The top ten hold 1.9% of the sample, which has hundreds of thousands of distinct CDR3 sequences, 25% seen once. Source: CD4+ T cells sorted from PBMCs, taken 4 to 6 days after vaccination. Receptor source: a man aged 50 to 59 who received an inactivated influenza vaccine.

The CDR3 reads CASSQLPPGQVYEQYF. The CDR3 region has the DNA TGCGCCAGCAGCCAGCTGCCCCCGGGACAGGTCTACGAGCAGTACTTC. The rearrangement links TRBV5-1 to TRBJ2-7, with 8 bases aligning to TRBD1. This CDR3 has 16 residues. V trimming: 4 bases; J trimming: 3 bases; junction bases outside the gene matches: 12. CDR1 and CDR2 from the germline V gene are SGHRS and YFSETQ.

This sequence joins TRBV29-1 and TRBJ1-1; 8 bases fit TRBD1. V shed 7 bases and J 5 bases; nucleotides not matched to a gene: 12. The CDR3 is 14 residues long. CDR1 and CDR2 from the germline V gene are SQVTM and ANQGSEA. CDR3 nucleotide sequence: TGCAGCGCTGACAGGGGAACTACGGGGACTGAAGCTTTCTTT. This codes for CSADRGTTGTEAFF.

In its sample, this clonotype was seen a few times. The chain combines TRBV12-3 or TRBV12-4 with TRBJ2-7, with 7 bases aligning to TRBD1. The V segment lost 5 bases and the J segment 4 bases; nucleotides outside the gene matches: 8. The CDR3 consists of 14 residues. Here the CDR3 reads CASSRQGPRYEQYF. The CDR3, as DNA: TGTGCCAGCAGTAGACAGGGTCCGCGGTACGAGCAGTACTTC.

This clonotype has more than one count but fewer than ten. Being one base from a much bigger clone, this may be a read error. The chain recombines TRBV5-1 with TRBJ1-1, with 8 positions matching TRBD1. Germline assignment: CDR1 SGHRS and CDR2 YFSETQ. Trimming removed 2 bases from V and 1 base from J; junction bases left unmatched: 1. This CDR3 spans 14 amino acids. The CDR3 DNA reads as TGCGCCAGCAGCTTTCAGGGGGCGAACACTGAAGCTTTCTTT. This sequence encodes CASSFQGANTEAFF.

This clonotype has a handful of counts. The chain links TRBV20-1 to TRBJ2-5; D is ambiguous. The ends were cut back, 3 bases at V and 1 base at J, with 12 bases in the middle. Germline V gives CDR1 DFQATT, CDR2 SNEGSKA (reference sequence). The CDR3 is made up of 14 amino acids. CDR3 amino acids: CSARSSNVQETQYF. For the CDR3, the DNA is TGCAGTGCTAGGAGTTCGAACGTCCAAGAGACCCAGTACTTC.

This clonotype has a handful of counts. The chain joins TRBV20-1 to TRBJ2-7; D might be TRBD1 (6 bases). Germline loops: CDR1 DFQATT, CDR2 SNEGSKA (reference sequence). The V end was cut by 3 bases, the J end by 2 bases, with 11 bases between. The CDR3 has 13 residues. CDR3: CSASRDMTYEQYF. CDR3 in DNA: TGCAGTGCTAGCCGGGACATGACCTACGAGCAGTACTTC.

The chain joins TRBV6-1 to TRBJ1-2; D might be TRBD1 (5 bases). The CDR3 contains 15 residues. V was trimmed by 6 bases and J by 8 bases, leaving 22 bases between them. Germline loops: CDR1 MNHNS, CDR2 SASEGT. DNA of the CDR3: TGTGCCAGCAGACCCCAGGTGGTGAGGAGGGGAGGCTACACCTTC. It translates to CASRPQVVRRGGYTF.

V and J are TRBV4-1 and TRBJ2-2; D is perhaps TRBD1 or TRBD2 (5 bases each). Per germline, CDR1 MGHRA and CDR2 YSYEKL. V shed 1 base and J shed 0 bases, with 12 bases lying between them. There are 17 residues in the CDR3. The DNA for the CDR3 is TGCGCCAGCAGCCAAGGCCGTCGGGGCACGAACACCGGGGAGCTGTTTTTT. Its translation: CASSQGRRGTNTGELFF.

This clonotype was seen a few times. This chain uses TRBV4-2 with TRBJ2-7; D is uncertain. CDR3 length: 16 residues. Germline loops: CDR1 LGHNA, CDR2 YNFKEQ. The germline V and J ends were trimmed by 4 bases and 4 bases, with 20 bases remaining between them. The CDR3 region has the DNA TGTGCCAGCAGCCCCAGCTTAGCCCTAGGGTATTACGAGCAGTACTTC. Residues: CASSPSLALGYYEQYF.

The V gene is TRBV5-1, the J gene TRBJ1-1; TRBD1 matches at 9 bases. The CDR3 spans 16 residues. With 3 bases clipped from V and 0 bases from J, the junction kept 6 bases outside the gene matches. Germline V lookup: CDR1 SGHRS, CDR2 YFSETQ. CDR3 loop: CASSYGQGLMNTEAFF. The CDR3 bases are TGCGCCAGCAGCTACGGACAGGGGCTAATGAACACTGAAGCTTTCTTT.

Only a few counts were recorded for this clonotype. The rearrangement uses TRBV10-3 and TRBJ1-1; 7 nucleotides line up with TRBD1. The CDR3 is made up of 13 amino acids. CDR1 and CDR2 from the germline V gene are ENHRY and SYGVKD. The V gene end was trimmed by 10 bases and the J gene end by 0 bases; junction bases not matched to a gene: 5. As DNA, the CDR3 is TGTGCCAACCGACAGGGCATGAACACTGAAGCTTTCTTT. This gives the protein CANRQGMNTEAFF.

In its sample, this clonotype was seen once. The chain joins TRBV20-1 to TRBJ2-7; 9 bases map to TRBD1. The trim removed 6 bases at V and 3 bases at J, leaving 9 bases unmatched. CDR3 size: 14 residues. Germline V CDR1 and CDR2: DFQATT, SNEGSKA (reference sequence). The CDR3 nucleotides read TGCAGTGCCGTGATCGGGACAGGGCTCTACGAGCAGTACTTC. It translates to CSAVIGTGLYEQYF.

This CDR3 is CAWSRGLEAQHF. The CDR3 nucleotides read TGTGCCTGGAGTCGAGGACTGGAGGCCCAGCATTTT. This chain connects TRBV30 to TRBJ1-5; D uncertain. This CDR3 spans 12 amino acids. CDR1 and CDR2 from the germline V gene are GTSNPN and SVGIG (reference sequence). V lost 2 bases to trimming and J lost 11 bases, with 13 bases between them.

This clonotype was recorded a few times. V gene TRBV6-5 combines with J gene TRBJ1-1, with 8 positions matching TRBD1. The CDR3 extends over 13 amino acids. CDR1 is MNHEY and CDR2 is SVGAGI in the germline V gene. J was trimmed by 11 bases and V by 2 bases; bases with no gene match: 7. This CDR3 is CASSYAQGAKAFF. The CDR3 coding sequence is TGTGCCAGCAGTTACGCGCAGGGGGCTAAGGCTTTCTTT.

This clonotype occurred many times. The chain uses TRBV28 and TRBJ2-1; D tentatively reads TRBD1 or TRBD2 (5 bases each). The CDR3 runs to 15 residues. Germline-derived CDR1 and CDR2 are MDHEN and SYDVKM. The ends were cut back, 3 bases at V and 9 bases at J, with 18 bases in the middle. In DNA, the CDR3 is TGTGCCAGCAGTTTCTCCGGGACCCCGCTTGCTGAGCAGTTCTTC. It is translated as CASSFSGTPLAEQFF.

A single count supports this clonotype. The V gene is TRBV11-1, the J gene TRBJ2-7; 12 positions match TRBD2. J lost 1 base, V lost 1 base, and 2 bases had no gene match. Germline CDR1 reads SGHAT; CDR2 reads FQDESV (reference sequence). This CDR3 has 16 amino acids. In DNA form, the CDR3 reads TGTGCCAGCAGCTTAGAACTAGCGGGAGGATCCTACGAGCAGTACTTC. This translates into CASSLELAGGSYEQYF. Supplemented by reference TRBV11-1 and TRBJ2-7, the full variable domain reads EAEVAQSPRYKITEKSQAVAFWCDPISGHATLYWYRQILGQGPELLVQFQDESVVDDSQLPKDRFSAERLKGVDSTLKIQPAELGDSAMYLCASSLELAGGSYEQYFGPGTRLTVT.

This clonotype was observed a handful of times. This chain links TRBV6-1 with TRBJ2-7; 12 bases are shared with TRBD2. This CDR3 spans 15 amino acids. CDR1 is MNHNS and CDR2 is SASEGT in the germline V gene. Germline trimming cut 4 bases from V and 3 bases from J; bases unmatched to any gene: 4. CDR3: CASSATSGGVYEQYF. As DNA, the CDR3 is TGTGCCAGCAGTGCGACTAGCGGGGGAGTCTACGAGCAGTACTTC.

This clonotype has more than one count but fewer than ten. This chain connects TRBV6-1 to TRBJ2-1, with 13 nucleotides matching TRBD2. Trimming at V came to 8 bases and at J to 0 bases, leaving 7 bases not matched to a gene. From germline, CDR1 is MNHNS and CDR2 SASEGT. The CDR3 has 17 amino acids. The CDR3 spells CASAGTSGESSYNEQFF. CDR3 nucleotide sequence: TGTGCCAGCGCCGGGACTAGCGGGGAAAGCTCCTACAATGAGCAGTTCTTC.

This chain links TRBV5-6 with TRBJ2-1; 7 nucleotides line up with TRBD2. The ends lost 5 bases at V and 4 bases at J; junction bases unmatched: 3. The length of the CDR3 is 13 residues. Germline loops: CDR1 SGHDT, CDR2 YYEEEE. This CDR3 reads CASRKGGYNEQFF. In DNA form, the CDR3 reads TGTGCCAGCAGGAAGGGAGGGTACAATGAGCAGTTCTTC.

The rearrangement joins TRBV20-1 to TRBJ2-5; a weak D match, TRBD2 (6 bases). The CDR3 covers 15 residues. Germline CDR1 DFQATT, CDR2 SNEGSKA (reference sequence). V lost 6 bases, J lost 4 bases, and 21 bases lay in between. The CDR3 DNA is TGCAGTGCCCCTCTAGAAGGAGGGAAAGTAGAGACCCAGTACTTC. Translation gives CSAPLEGGKVETQYF.

This clonotype was seen more than once but under ten times. V and J are TRBV29-1 and TRBJ2-1; D perhaps matches TRBD2 (5 bases). CDR3 size: 12 residues. Trimming cost V 7 bases and J 5 bases, with 12 bases left between them. Germline V gene data show CDR1 as SQVTM and CDR2 as ANQGSEA. The chain's CDR3 is CSAEGGHNEQFF. Written as DNA, the CDR3 is TGCAGCGCAGAGGGTGGCCACAATGAGCAGTTCTTC.

The rearrangement uses TRBV12-3 or TRBV12-4 and TRBJ2-1; TRBD1 matches 8 bases. The V gene end was trimmed by 3 bases and the J gene end by 5 bases; junction bases not matched to a gene: 6. This CDR3 has 15 residues. This CDR3 reads CASSFGTGLHNEQFF. CDR3 DNA sequence: TGTGCCAGCAGTTTCGGGACAGGCCTCCACAATGAGCAGTTCTTC.

This clonotype has only a few counts. This rearrangement joins TRBV29-1 to TRBJ2-3, with 9 positions matching TRBD2. Germline V lookup: CDR1 SQVTM, CDR2 ANQGSEA. The trim removed 4 bases at V and 2 bases at J, leaving 7 bases unmatched. CDR3 length equals 15 residues. CDR3 in amino acids: CSVARTSAHTDTQYF. Written as DNA, the CDR3 is TGCAGCGTTGCCCGGACTAGCGCGCACACAGATACGCAGTATTTT.

This clonotype was observed a few times. CDR3 sequence: CASSEAPGSYGYTF. The CDR3 DNA sequence: TGTGCCAGCAGTGAAGCGCCAGGATCCTATGGCTACACCTTC. This sequence joins TRBV6-1 and TRBJ1-2, with D uncertain. This CDR3 has 14 residues. CDR1 and CDR2 from the germline V gene are MNHNS and SASEGT. The ends were cut back, 0 bases at V and 4 bases at J, with 9 bases in the middle.

This clonotype was seen a few times. V is TRBV20-1 and J is TRBJ2-7; D tentatively fits TRBD1 or TRBD2 (5 bases each). Germline V CDR1 and CDR2: DFQATT, SNEGSKA (reference sequence). The CDR3 is made up of 13 amino acids. Trimming stripped 3 bases from V and 2 bases from J, with 11 bases between. This CDR3 is CSASRGTPYEQYF. The CDR3 DNA is TGCAGTGCTAGCCGGGGCACCCCCTACGAGCAGTACTTC.

The genes are TRBV24-1 and TRBJ2-2; D perhaps matches TRBD2 (5 bases). The CDR3 totals 18 residues. V was trimmed by 1 base and J by 0 bases, leaving 14 bases between them. CDR1 and CDR2 (germline): KGHDR, SFDVKD. As DNA, the CDR3 is TGTGCCACCAGTGATTTACCCCTTTACGGGACGAACACCGGGGAGCTGTTTTTT. Translation gives CATSDLPLYGTNTGELFF.

The V gene is TRBV4-2, the J gene TRBJ1-4; tentative D call: TRBD1 (5 bases). CDR1 is LGHNA, CDR2 YNFKEQ, per germline. The CDR3 is 16 residues long. V was cut by 0 bases and J by 3 bases, with 11 bases left in between. The CDR3 protein is CASSQDGGGANEKLFF. The CDR3 DNA sequence: TGTGCCAGCAGCCAAGACGGTGGAGGGGCTAATGAAAAACTGTTTTTT.